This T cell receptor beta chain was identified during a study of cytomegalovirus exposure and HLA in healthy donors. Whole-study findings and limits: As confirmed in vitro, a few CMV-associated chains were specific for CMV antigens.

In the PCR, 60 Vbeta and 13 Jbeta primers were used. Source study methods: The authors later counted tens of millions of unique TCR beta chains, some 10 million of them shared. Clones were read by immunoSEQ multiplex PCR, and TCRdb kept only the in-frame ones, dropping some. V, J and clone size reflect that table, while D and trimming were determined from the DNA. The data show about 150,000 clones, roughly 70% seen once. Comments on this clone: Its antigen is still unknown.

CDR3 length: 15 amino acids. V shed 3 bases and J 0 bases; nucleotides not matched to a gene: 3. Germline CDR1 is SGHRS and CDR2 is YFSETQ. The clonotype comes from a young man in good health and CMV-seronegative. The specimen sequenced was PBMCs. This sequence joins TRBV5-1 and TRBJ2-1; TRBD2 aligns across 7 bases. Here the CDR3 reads CASSSSGDSYNEQFF. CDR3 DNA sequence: TGCGCCAGCAGCTCCAGCGGGGACTCCTACAATGAGCAGTTCTTC.